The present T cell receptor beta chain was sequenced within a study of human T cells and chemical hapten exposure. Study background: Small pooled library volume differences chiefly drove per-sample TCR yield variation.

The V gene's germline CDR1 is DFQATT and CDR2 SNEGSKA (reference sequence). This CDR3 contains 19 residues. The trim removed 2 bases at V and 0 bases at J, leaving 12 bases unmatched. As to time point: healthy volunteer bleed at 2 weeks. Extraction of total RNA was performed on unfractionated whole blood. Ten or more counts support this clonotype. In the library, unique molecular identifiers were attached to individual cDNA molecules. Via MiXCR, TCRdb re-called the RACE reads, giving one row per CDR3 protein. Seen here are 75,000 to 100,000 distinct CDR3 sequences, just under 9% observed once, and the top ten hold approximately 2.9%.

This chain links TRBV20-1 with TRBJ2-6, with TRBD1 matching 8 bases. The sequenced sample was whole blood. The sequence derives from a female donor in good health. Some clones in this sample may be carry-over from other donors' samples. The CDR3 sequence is CSARSLPGQATSGANVLTF. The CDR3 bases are TGCAGTGCTAGATCCCTACCGGGACAGGCTACCTCTGGGGCCAACGTCCTGACTTTC.